Presented here are 3 T cell receptor beta chains from one specimen sequenced in a study of T cell changes during pregnancy in multiple sclerosis. The table came from immunoSEQ multiplex PCR; TCRdb's copy has only in-frame clones and leaves some out. The profile shows tens of thousands of clones, about 82% of them singletons. The sequences come from CD8+ T cells from peripheral blood mononuclear cells, collected in the first trimester of pregnancy. The receptors shown here come from a female donor in good health, enrolled as a control in a pregnancy study.

The J gene is TRBJ2-1, the V gene TRBV9, with TRBD2 matching over 11 bases. Germline CDR1 reads SGDLS; CDR2 reads YYNGEE. The CDR3 consists of 14 residues. V was clipped by 1 base and J by 8 bases; unmatched bases: 2. CDR3 in DNA: TGTGCCAGCAGCGTACTAGCGGGGGGCGATGAGCAGTTCTTC. As protein: CASSVLAGGDEQFF. Full variable domain (rest looked up from reference TRBV9 and TRBJ2-1): DSGVTQTPKHLITATGQRVTLRCSPRSGDLSVYWYQQSLDQGLQFLIQYYNGEERAKGNILERFSAQQFPDLHSELNLSSLELGDSALYFCASSVLAGGDEQFFGPGTRLTVL.

This clone was observed a few times. The chain joins TRBV5-8 to TRBJ2-3; D is uncertain. The germline V gene has CDR1 SGHTS and CDR2 YDEGEE. There are 14 residues in the CDR3. The V end lost 0 bases, the J end lost 2 bases, and 7 bases lay between the germline ends. The CDR3 reads CASSLGTYTDTQYF. The DNA for the CDR3 is TGTGCCAGCAGCTTGGGCACTTACACAGATACGCAGTATTTT.

V and J are TRBV14 and TRBJ1-2; possible D gene TRBD1, 5 bases. From germline, CDR1 is SGHDN and CDR2 FVKESK. Trimming removed 0 bases at V and 4 bases at J, with 15 bases between. The CDR3 covers 16 residues. The CDR3 coding sequence is TGTGCCAGCAGCCAAGATTGGGCAGGGTCTGCCTATGGCTACACCTTC. Translating gives CASSQDWAGSAYGYTF.